This paragraph covers one T cell receptor (beta chain) sequence. In the authors' workflow: Amplification with reference gene primers provided the estimates of nucleated cell counts. Sequencing was performed with immunoSEQ multiplex PCR; in TCRdb, only in-frame clones are kept and a portion is missing. V and J calls and clone size are those listed in that table; D and trimming were worked out from the DNA. The sample carries roughly 250,000 clones, 65% to 85% recorded once. These data are taken from a study of blood T cell repertoires in COVID-19. Trimming left V 6 bases short and J 5 bases short, with 16 bases between. CDR3 length: 14 amino acids. Per germline, CDR1 LGHNT and CDR2 FRNRAP.

This sequence was found in a man aged 45-65 years with active or convalescent COVID-19. The sample consisted of peripheral blood. The chain has TRBV12-5 and TRBJ1-1; a weak D match, TRBD1 (5 bases). The CDR3 sequence is CASGSQGAWTEAFF. The CDR3 coding sequence is TGTGCTAGTGGCTCCCAAGGGGCATGGACTGAAGCTTTCTTT.